This TCR beta chain derives from a study of OX40 agonist ivuxolimab in advanced cancers. Collection of blood occurred at baseline, at cycle 4 day 1, and at cycle 7 day 1. With 5 bases removed from V and 14 bases from J, the gap between germline ends came to 18 bases. Germline assignment: CDR1 MNHNS and CDR2 SASEGT. There are 13 residues in the CDR3. Method: immunoSEQ multiplex PCR; TCRdb's copy keeps in-frame clones and lacks some. In the table there are about 53,000 clones, roughly 88% of which are singletons. Overall study findings and caveats: Both CD4+ and CD8+ T cell populations in blood had undergone clonal expansion by week 6 at 0.1 to 3.0 mg/kg. Certain nonresponding patients likewise had low normalized T-cell clonal expansion. Clonal expansion among partial responders at 0.1-3.0 mg/kg ranked near the lowest.

This clone came up a few times. Its antigen is as yet unknown. This chain connects TRBV6-1 to TRBJ1-4; D remains unclear. The sequence came from an adult with an advanced solid tumor such as melanoma, head and neck, liver or kidney cancer. The specimen comprised CD4+ or CD8+ T cells sorted from blood, sampled in a trial of the OX40 agonist ivuxolimab. The CDR3 sequence: CASSPDGAFNLFF. DNA for the CDR3: TGTGCCAGCAGTCCCGACGGAGCTTTCAATCTGTTTTTT.